This TCR beta chain was documented in a study of shared clonotypes between healthy human individuals. As for the study in general: For every donor, three CD4 naive, three CD4 memory, two CD8 naive and one CD8 memory plates were used.

J was trimmed by 2 bases and V by 4 bases; bases with no gene match: 2. The CDR3 has 15 residues. Per the germline V gene, CDR1 is SGHNT and CDR2 is YYREEE (reference sequence). Study-wide results and limits: What limited the represented genetic and exposure-history diversity was the small number of donors.

Naive CD8 populations comprised CD45RO-negative cells positively selected for CCR7, excluding terminally differentiated effector memory CD45RA+ cells. In the case of this clone: Its specificity is unknown.

TCRdb's copy holds only in-frame clones and misses some; the assay was immunoSEQ multiplex PCR. The sample shows over 2 million clones, roughly 94% of them seen only once. The sequence came from a man between 18 and 29 years old in good health. Sequencing was carried out using naive CD8+ T cells sorted from blood. The gene calls are TRBV5-4 and TRBJ2-6; TRBD1 agrees at 8 bases. The CDR3 here is CASSAQGAGANVLTF. DNA of the CDR3: TGTGCCAGCAGCGCACAGGGGGCTGGGGCCAACGTCCTGACTTTC. Using reference TRBV5-4 and TRBJ2-6 for the parts outside the CDR3, the full variable domain is ETGVTQSPTHLIKTRGQQVTLRCSSQSGHNTVSWYQQALGQGPQFIFQYYREEENGRGNFPPRFSGLQFPNYSSELNVNALELDDSALYLCASSAQGAGANVLTFGAGSRLTVL.